This T cell receptor (beta chain) originates from a study of control samples from healthy donors and cancer patients. The CDR3 extends over 15 amino acids. Germline CDR1 and CDR2: SGHTA and FQGNSA. V shed 4 bases and J shed 0 bases, with 12 bases lying between them. Repertoires were generated with immunoSEQ multiplex PCR, while TCRdb's copy carries only in-frame clones and drops some. The sample consists of 65,000 to 85,000 clones, around 86% of them appearing once. The source is a woman aged 45-65 years with colorectal cancer. The chain couples TRBV7-2 to TRBJ1-2; no firm D call. Sample: PBMCs. The CDR3 is CASSSPGSANYGYTF. In DNA form, the CDR3 reads TGTGCCAGCAGCTCCCCGGGGTCCGCTAACTATGGCTACACCTTC.